One and the same sample provided the 14 T cell receptor beta chains below, sequenced in a study of OX40 agonist ivuxolimab in advanced cancers. Sequenced by immunoSEQ multiplex PCR; TCRdb stores in-frame clones only, minus some. The data show around 70,000 clones, approximately 81% seen once. Sequencing was performed on CD4+ or CD8+ T cells sorted from blood, taken in a trial of the OX40 agonist ivuxolimab. These receptors came from an adult with an advanced solid tumor such as melanoma, head and neck, liver or kidney cancer.

This sequence joins TRBV7-9 and TRBJ1-6; 11 bases align to TRBD1. CDR3 length: 14 amino acids. With V trimmed by 7 bases and J by 9 bases, 5 bases remained unmatched. Germline values: CDR1 SEHNR, CDR2 FQNEAQ (reference sequence). The CDR3 bases are TGTGCCAGCAACCGGGACAGGGGGGTTTCACCCCTCCACTTT. Translated, it gives CASNRDRGVSPLHF.

This chain connects TRBV5-1 to TRBJ1-5; possible D gene TRBD1, 6 bases. CDR3 length: 15 amino acids. Trimming cost V 1 base and J 6 bases, with 14 bases left between them. CDR1 is SGHRS and CDR2 is YFSETQ in the germline V gene. CDR3 sequence: CASSLTGAVGQPQHF. CDR3 DNA: TGCGCCAGCAGCTTGACGGGGGCCGTAGGTCAGCCCCAGCATTTT.

The chain links TRBV6-4 to TRBJ2-1, with a possible D match to TRBD1 (6 bases). The CDR3 loop spans 15 amino acids. Per germline, CDR1 MRHNA and CDR2 SNTAGT. V lost 4 bases and J lost 2, with 12 bases in between. CDR3 loop: CASSVQGQTYNEQFF. The DNA for the CDR3 is TGTGCCAGCAGTGTGCAGGGGCAAACCTACAATGAGCAGTTCTTC.

This sequence joins TRBV7-8 and TRBJ1-5; no firm D call. The CDR3 contains 15 residues. Germline CDR1 and CDR2: SGHVS and FQNEAQ. Trimming shortened V by 0 bases and J by 2 bases, and 8 bases separated the two germline ends. DNA of the CDR3: TGTGCCAGCAGCTTAGCCTTAACAGGCAATCAGCCCCAGCATTTT. It specifies CASSLALTGNQPQHF.

For this clone: The junction does not match germline at one end; this may be a read error. V usage is TRBV6-6 and J usage is TRBJ2-5; D might be TRBD2 (5 bases). Germline V gene sequence: CDR1 MNHNY, CDR2 SVGAGI (reference sequence). CDR3 length: 14 amino acids. The CDR3 bases are TGTGCCAGCAGTTACTCACTAGTCAAAGAGATCCAGTACTTC. As protein: CASSYSLVKEIQYF.

This clone showed up just once. The V and J genes are TRBV5-1 and TRBJ2-7, with D uncertain. Per the germline V gene, CDR1 is SGHRS and CDR2 is YFSETQ. V dropped 1 base and J dropped 3 bases, with 8 bases sitting between them. The CDR3 is 13 amino acids. The CDR3 sequence is CASSLQEIYEQYF. CDR3 DNA sequence: TGCGCCAGCAGCTTGCAGGAGATCTACGAGCAGTACTTC. The variable domain in full, with the rest retrieved from reference TRBV5-1 and TRBJ2-7, is KAGVTQTPRYLIKTRGQQVTLSCSPISGHRSVSWYQQTPGQGLQFLFEYFSETQRNKGNFPGRFSGRQFSNSRSEMNVSTLELGDSALYLCASSLQEIYEQYFGPGTRLTVT.

The gene calls are TRBV7-8 and TRBJ1-2, with a tentative D call TRBD1 (6 bases). The length of the CDR3 is 13 residues. CDR1 and CDR2 (germline): SGHVS, FQNEAQ. The V end was cut by 3 bases, the J end by 7 bases, with 12 bases between. CDR3 bases: TGTGCCAGCAGCTTCCCAGGGGTAGGTGGCTACACCTTC. Translating it yields CASSFPGVGGYTF.

The chain employs TRBV21-1 and TRBJ1-2; TRBD1, the table's D call, lacks a check against the DNA. TRBV21-1 is a pseudogene locus. The CDR3 is made up of 16 amino acids. In DNA form, the CDR3 reads TGTGCCAGCAGCAAAGGGGGGACAGGGGATAACTATGGCTACACCTTC. The encoded protein is CASSKGGTGDNYGYTF.

This CDR3 reads CASSYPQGGGETQYF. As DNA, the CDR3 is TGTGCCAGCAGTTACCCTCAGGGGGGCGGGGAGACCCAGTACTTC. The chain carries TRBV6-6 and TRBJ2-5; maybe TRBD1 (7 bases). This CDR3 spans 15 amino acids. From germline, CDR1 is MNHNY and CDR2 SVGAGI (reference sequence). Trimming shortened V by 2 bases and J by 5 bases, and 15 bases separated the two germline ends.

The chain joins TRBV18 to TRBJ2-1; D is undetermined. With 1 base removed from V and 0 bases from J, the gap between germline ends came to 10 bases. The CDR3 totals 16 residues. Germline V CDR1 and CDR2: KGHSH, LQKENI. The CDR3 DNA reads as TGTGCCAGCTCACCACTAGCACCTAGCTCCTACAATGAGCAGTTCTTC. Translated, it gives CASSPLAPSSYNEQFF.

About this clone itself: At the DNA level, this CDR3 is encoded by other sequences in the same sample as well. The CDR3 loop reads CASSVVGDTGELFF. The CDR3 DNA reads as TGTGCCAGCAGCGTAGTTGGGGACACCGGGGAGCTGTTTTTT. The chain combines TRBV9 with TRBJ2-2; D is unresolved. Germline V gene data show CDR1 as SGDLS and CDR2 as YYNGEE. The CDR3 extends over 14 amino acids. Trimming shortened V by 0 bases and J by 3 bases, and 6 bases separated the two germline ends.

The gene calls are TRBV2 and TRBJ1-5, with 7 bases lining up with TRBD1. Germline V gene lookup returns CDR1 SNHLY and CDR2 FYNNEI. Trimming took 1 base from V and 10 from J; bases not matched to a gene: 7. This CDR3 has 14 amino acids. This chain's CDR3 is CASSEDRGRFPQHF. CDR3 sequence (DNA): TGTGCCAGCAGTGAAGACAGGGGCCGCTTCCCCCAGCATTTT.

This CDR3 reads CASSRASTEAFF. The DNA of the CDR3 is TGTGCCAGCAGCCGGGCATCCACTGAAGCTTTCTTT. This chain joins TRBV6-1 and TRBJ1-1; D ambiguous. Germline V gene lookup returns CDR1 MNHNS and CDR2 SASEGT. The CDR3 consists of 12 residues. V shed 6 bases and J shed 4 bases, with 9 bases lying between them.

The chain uses TRBV2 and TRBJ1-4; D remains unclear. CDR1 SNHLY and CDR2 FYNNEI come from the germline V gene. Trimming took 5 bases from V and 4 from J, leaving 11 bases between them. The CDR3 has 14 residues. In DNA form, the CDR3 reads TGTGCCAGCAGTTTTATACAGAGTAATGAAAAACTGTTTTTT. This gives the protein CASSFIQSNEKLFF.